This TCR beta chain was captured in a study of cytomegalovirus exposure and HLA in healthy donors. On the study more broadly: The same platform as the approximately 640 first-cohort repertoires was used for the roughly 130 validation repertoires, a later analysis reported.

Generated by immunoSEQ multiplex PCR, the TCRdb table keeps only in-frame clones and is missing some. In the table there are a few hundred thousand clones, 86% of which are singletons. Whole-study findings and limits: Most TCR sequences were seen very rarely across donors, but some public TCRs occurred in many. Reportedly, cytomegalovirus status was diagnosed with high sensitivity and specificity.

The study drew the donors from its roughly 130-subject validation cohort, separate from the 666-subject first cohort. In the case of this clone: Its cognate antigen is unknown.

The CDR3 length is 14 residues. The germline gives CDR1 SNHLY, CDR2 FYNNEI. The V segment lost 6 bases and the J segment 8 bases; nucleotides outside the gene matches: 5. Source material: PBMCs. The clonotype was recovered from a young woman in good health and CMV-seronegative. The chain is built from TRBV2 and TRBJ2-1, with 12 bases identical to TRBD2. The CDR3 region has the DNA TGTGCCAGCAGAAGGACTAGCGGGGTCGATGAGCAGTTCTTC. Translated: CASRRTSGVDEQFF.